This T cell receptor beta chain was sequenced for a study of CD8 T cells in Susac syndrome (dated by TCRdb to the late 2010s). A note on the overall study: Among the sequenced Susac syndrome patients, more than 5 had clinically active disease and roughly eight were in clinical remission. Susac syndrome patients were therapy-naive, on corticosteroids (some also receiving IVIg), or on IVIg alone at blood withdrawal. The study used repertoire sequencing to test whether antigen drove CD8+ T cell activation and differentiation in Susac syndrome.

Here is what the overall study found, with its caveats: The number of individuals in the TCR sequencing and HLA analysis was acknowledged as relatively small. The CD4+ T cell repertoire of patients with Susac syndrome showed no detectable clonal expansion.

The germline V gene supplies CDR1 SGHTA and CDR2 FQGNSA. Reading from cysteine to phenylalanine, the CDR3 counts 14 amino acids. Just CDR3 DNA is preserved here, 42 bases in frame from base 1. Germline trimming amounts to 0 bases on V and 8 bases on J, with 2 as the count of junction bases outside the gene matches. Peripheral blood CD8+ and CD4+ T cells from healthy donors, Susac syndrome patients and multiple sclerosis patients were profiled by high-throughput TCR beta sequencing. Recently defined diagnostic criteria for definite or probable disease were met by the Susac syndrome patients. CD8+ TEMRA cells were enriched by FACS, while bulk CD8+ and CD4+ T cells were purified by magnetic negative isolation. Blood was drawn into EDTA tubes, processed within 24 hours, and PBMCs were isolated by density gradient centrifugation. PBMCs intended for TCR sequencing were frozen in liquid nitrogen and were later thawed in a 37 degrees C water bath. The sorted or isolated CD4+, CD8+ and CD8+ TEMRA cells had a purity of 90% or higher.

A note on this clonotype: Its target antigen remains unknown. It has no much larger one-base neighbor in the sample; base qualities were not kept.

RNA was extracted using the RNeasy kit, and roughly 0.45 to 1 ug of the RNA was reverse transcribed with random hexamers. The immunoSEQ multiplex PCR assay, which covers 54 Vbeta and 13 Jbeta segments, was used to amplify TCR beta CDR3 regions. To correct PCR amplification bias, a synthetic template baseline was used for both primer optimization and computational correction. On the study's bioinformatics: Only productive sequences were kept, with reads annotated to V, D and J genes according to IMGT and analyzed in immunoSEQ Analyzer. Clonality was computed as one minus Shannon entropy normalized by log2 of the number of productive unique sequences. For each patient and control, public and private clones were evaluated within the 100 most prevalent clones. Susac-specific clones were defined as absent from healthy and MS cohorts, about 1,100 published viral clones and other ImmuneACCESS disease sequences. TCRdb reworked the public reads: Q25 trimming with fastp, MiXCR clone assembly, productive beta chains retained. Each record represents a unique CDR3 protein, reported with the most common genes and DNA among its rows. TCRdb's processing, not the authors', yielded these V and J calls. The sample table shows about 190,000 distinct CDR3 sequences, and roughly 95% are seen once. The ten largest clonotypes hold 0.09% to 0.1% of the sample.

The receptor was derived from a human donor with Susac syndrome. What was sequenced was CD4+ T cells from PBMCs. The V gene is TRBV7-2 and the J gene is TRBJ2-1; 9 of the junction bases match TRBD2. The bases read TGTGCCAGCAGCTTAGCGCCTAGCGGGGATGAGCAGTTCTTC. Its translation is CASSLAPSGDEQFF.